A selection of T cell receptor beta chains follows, all from one sample in a study of cytomegalovirus exposure and HLA in healthy donors. Sequencing was performed with immunoSEQ multiplex PCR; in TCRdb, only in-frame clones are kept and a portion is missing. The repertoire consists of 120,000 to 150,000 clones, with roughly 80% occurring once and the leading ten covering 4.1%. Material: PBMCs. Every receptor here comes from a man between 35 and 55 years old in good health and CMV-seropositive. CDR3s include the opening cysteine and the closing phenylalanine or tryptophan. The D gene is left open where the match is weak. Where a row states a size, it is once, few, many or the class of an expanded clone; other rows omit it.

j_call | d_call | clone_size | v_call | cdr3_aa | cdr3_nt
TRBJ1-2 | . | . | TRBV15 | CATSRDLSWQVTSGYTF | TGTGCCACCAGCAGAGATCTGTCTTGGCAGGTCACGAGTGGCTACACCTTC
TRBJ2-3 | TRBD1 | . | TRBV6-5 | CASSYSGQSTDTQYF | TGTGCCAGCAGTTACTCGGGACAGAGCACAGATACGCAGTATTTT
TRBJ2-1 | TRBD2 | once | TRBV6-6 | CASNGGSSYNEQFF | TGTGCCAGCAACGGGGGGAGCTCCTACAATGAGCAGTTCTTC
TRBJ2-3 | . | . | TRBV4-1 | CASSQGAGINTDTQYF | TGCGCCAGCAGCCAAGGTGCAGGGATTAACACAGATACGCAGTATTTT
TRBJ2-7 | TRBD2 | . | TRBV5-5 | CASSRVPGTSGGFDEQYF | TGTGCCAGCAGCAGAGTTCCCGGGACTAGCGGGGGGTTCGACGAGCAGTACTTC
TRBJ2-7 | . | . | TRBV7-9 | CASSLLLGTLTYEQYF | TGTGCCAGCAGCTTACTCCTCGGGACACTCACCTACGAGCAGTACTTC
TRBJ1-1 | . | . | TRBV18 | CASALLESTEAFF | TGTGCCAGCGCCCTTTTAGAGAGCACTGAAGCTTTCTTT
TRBJ1-1 | TRBD1 | . | TRBV27 | CASSLRDRSYTEAFF | TGTGCCAGCAGCCTACGGGACAGGAGTTACACTGAAGCTTTCTTT
TRBJ2-7 | TRBD2 | . | TRBV5-1 | CASSSGARAGGTYEQYF | TGCGCCAGCAGCTCCGGAGCAAGAGCGGGGGGGACCTACGAGCAGTACTTC
TRBJ2-1 | TRBD2 | . | TRBV19 | CASSITGGSYNEQFF | TGTGCCAGTAGTATCACGGGGGGCTCCTACAATGAGCAGTTCTTC
TRBJ1-5 | . | . | TRBV6-6 | CASTTGFHQPQHF | TGTGCCAGCACCACAGGGTTCCATCAGCCCCAGCATTTT
TRBJ2-7 | . | few | TRBV18 | CASSPLDSPEQYF | TGTGCCAGCTCACCCCTGGACAGTCCCGAGCAGTACTTC
TRBJ2-5 | TRBD2 | . | TRBV11-2 | CASSSIYQREGLQTQYF | TGTGCCAGCAGCTCCATCTATCAGCGGGAGGGCCTCCAGACCCAGTACTTC
TRBJ1-2 | TRBD1 | . | TRBV30 | CAWMDRACGYTF | TGTGCCTGGATGGACAGGGCCTGTGGCTACACCTTC
TRBJ2-2 | . | . | TRBV7-2 | CASSSEGVRTGELFF | TGTGCCAGCAGCTCCGAGGGAGTGCGCACCGGGGAGCTGTTTTTT
TRBJ1-1 | . | . | TRBV18 | CASSLTGLEAEAFF | TGTGCCAGCTCACTTACAGGCCTCGAGGCTGAAGCTTTCTTT
TRBJ1-2 | . | few | TRBV5-1 | CASLSLAGGYTF | TGCGCCAGCCTGAGCCTGGCAGGAGGCTACACCTTC
TRBJ1-4 | TRBD1 | . | TRBV5-1 | CASSDDRGTEKLFF | TGCGCCAGCAGCGACGACAGGGGCACTGAAAAGCTGTTTTTT
TRBJ2-2 | TRBD2 | . | TRBV4-1 | CASSLGGAGVAGELFF | TGCGCCAGCAGCCTCGGAGGTGCGGGAGTAGCCGGGGAGCTGTTTTTT
TRBJ2-7 | TRBD2 | . | TRBV19 | CASTKGLAGAYEQYF | TGTGCCAGTACCAAGGGACTAGCGGGAGCCTACGAGCAGTACTTC
TRBJ1-6 | . | . | TRBV25-1 | CASSTPGRPDNSPLHF | TGTGCCAGCAGTACTCCCGGGAGGCCCGATAATTCACCCCTCCACTTT
TRBJ2-1 | . | . | TRBV13 | CASSYAGHEQFF | TGTGCCAGCAGCTACGCGGGACATGAGCAGTTCTTC
TRBJ2-2 | . | . | TRBV7-8 | CASTQQGFTGELFF | TGTGCCAGCACCCAACAGGGATTCACCGGGGAGCTGTTTTTT
TRBJ1-6 | TRBD1 | . | TRBV6-1 | CASRGQVTPLHF | TGTGCCAGCAGGGGACAGGTCACACCCCTCCACTTT
TRBJ1-2 | . | few | TRBV5-1 | CASSPRTQLNYGYTF | TGCGCCAGCAGCCCCCGAACCCAACTTAACTATGGCTACACCTTC
TRBJ1-1 | . | . | TRBV5-4 | CASSLRDLEGVWYTEAFF | TGTGCCAGCAGCTTGCGGGATTTAGAGGGGGTTTGGTACACTGAAGCTTTCTTT
TRBJ1-3 | . | . | TRBV2 | CASSVGVTGSGNTIYF | TGTGCCAGCAGTGTTGGTGTAACAGGGTCTGGAAACACCATATATTTT
TRBJ2-7 | . | . | TRBV5-4 | CASSFTGAHEQYF | TGTGCCAGCAGCTTTACGGGAGCACACGAGCAGTACTTC
TRBJ2-3 | . | . | TRBV5-5 | CASRLLGQSTDTQYF | TGTGCCAGCAGGCTATTGGGACAAAGCACAGATACGCAGTATTTT
TRBJ1-6 | TRBD1 | . | TRBV30 | CAWRRTGASYNSPLHF | TGTGCCTGGAGGAGGACAGGGGCGAGCTATAATTCACCCCTCCACTTT
TRBJ2-7 | TRBD1 | . | TRBV11-3 | CASSLRMTGSNYEQYF | TGTGCCAGCAGCTTACGGATGACAGGGTCCAACTACGAGCAGTACTTC
TRBJ1-2 | . | . | TRBV19 | CASSPGGVRRYYTF | TGTGCCAGTAGTCCCGGGGGGGTCCGCCGGTACTACACCTTC
TRBJ2-3 | . | . | TRBV6-6 | CASSYLDTQYF | TGTGCCAGCAGTTACCTGGATACGCAGTATTTT
TRBJ1-2 | . | . | TRBV7-2 | CASSRGGYGYTF | TGTGCCAGCAGCCGCGGGGGCTATGGCTACACCTTC
TRBJ2-5 | . | . | TRBV5-1 | CASSPMGSQETQYF | TGCGCCAGCAGTCCAATGGGGAGCCAAGAGACCCAGTACTTC
TRBJ2-7 | TRBD2 | . | TRBV11-2 | CASSLGLAVYEQYF | TGTGCCAGCAGCTTAGGACTAGCGGTCTACGAGCAGTACTTC
TRBJ2-7 | . | . | TRBV7-6 | CASSLAGVPSF | TGTGCCAGCAGCTTAGCCGGAGTACCAAGCTTC
TRBJ2-3 | . | . | TRBV5-7 | CASSFSLGLAIDTQYF | TGTGCCAGCAGCTTTTCCTTGGGGCTAGCGATTGATACGCAGTATTTT
TRBJ2-5 | . | . | TRBV19 | CASSIRTGRTQYF | TGTGCCAGTAGTATTCGGACGGGGAGGACCCAGTACTTC
TRBJ2-7 | TRBD1 | . | TRBV6-6 | CASSFYRGPYEQYF | TGTGCCAGCAGTTTTTACAGGGGCCCCTACGAGCAGTACTTC
TRBJ2-7 | . | . | TRBV9 | CASSVMERGWEQYF | TGTGCCAGCAGCGTAATGGAACGAGGGTGGGAGCAGTACTTC
TRBJ2-1 | TRBD1 | . | TRBV6-4 | CASSVRQGGNEQFF | TGTGCCAGCAGTGTCAGACAGGGGGGGAATGAGCAGTTCTTC
TRBJ2-7 | TRBD1 | . | TRBV13 | CASSSRTGRPYEQYF | TGTGCCAGCAGCTCCAGGACAGGGAGGCCCTACGAGCAGTACTTC
TRBJ2-6 | TRBD2 | . | TRBV7-6 | CASSQALGLAGGMGANVLTF | TGTGCCAGCAGCCAAGCACTTGGACTAGCGGGAGGGATGGGGGCCAACGTCCTGACTTTC
TRBJ2-1 | TRBD2 | . | TRBV6-5 | CASSYSLAAEQFF | TGTGCCAGCAGTTACTCCCTAGCGGCTGAGCAGTTCTTC
TRBJ1-1 | . | once | TRBV19 | CASSMMNRPNTEAFF | TGTGCCAGTAGTATGATGAACAGGCCGAACACTGAAGCTTTCTTT
TRBJ2-2 | TRBD1 | . | TRBV2 | CASSDRQGAAGELFF | TGTGCCAGCAGTGATCGACAGGGGGCGGCCGGGGAGCTGTTTTTT
TRBJ2-7 | . | . | TRBV5-4 | CASSLGGGGYEQYF | TGTGCCAGCAGCTTGGGAGGAGGAGGCTACGAGCAGTACTTC
TRBJ1-1 | . | few | TRBV21-1 | CASSRPPRLNTEAFF | TGTGCCAGCAGCCGCCCCCCGCGCTTGAACACTGAAGCTTTCTTT
TRBJ2-1 | . | . | TRBV9 | CASRVDSGGSYNEQFF | TGTGCCAGCAGAGTTGACTCGGGGGGCAGTTACAATGAGCAGTTCTTC
TRBJ2-3 | . | few | TRBV19 | CASSSLTFATGHVDTQYF | TGTGCCAGTAGTAGTTTGACTTTTGCAACCGGTCACGTAGATACGCAGTATTTT
TRBJ1-5 | . | . | TRBV7-3 | CASEEFDTLGNQPQHF | TGTGCCAGCGAGGAGTTCGATACCTTGGGCAATCAGCCCCAGCATTTT
TRBJ1-3 | . | few | TRBV6-6 | CASKPDRYYSGNTIYF | TGTGCCAGCAAACCGGACAGATACTACTCTGGAAACACCATATATTTT
TRBJ2-5 | . | . | TRBV5-1 | CASSFERQETQYF | TGCGCCAGCAGCTTTGAGAGGCAAGAGACCCAGTACTTC
TRBJ1-1 | TRBD1 | . | TRBV5-1 | CASSLWRTGANTEAFF | TGCGCCAGCAGCTTGTGGAGAACAGGGGCCAACACTGAAGCTTTCTTT